This T cell receptor (beta chain) came from a study of shared clonotypes between healthy human individuals. Deep-level assay runs were performed. Roughly 27,000 T cell genomes, or about 190 ng DNA, went into the sorted-subset replicate PCRs. Profiled with immunoSEQ multiplex PCR; TCRdb holds only in-frame clones, not every one. The sample lists about 520,000 clones; roughly 95% were seen once. Source material: naive CD4+ T cells sorted from blood. The sample's subset: CD45RA+ positively selected. This receptor was identified in a woman under 40 in good health.

The DNA of the CDR3 is TGTGCCAGTAGTGCCCTCCTGGGGTCCGGGGAGCTGTTTTTT. This sequence encodes CASSALLGSGELFF. The genes are TRBV19 and TRBJ2-2, with D unresolved. Between the trimmed V and J ends, which lost 5 bases and 6 bases, there was a span of 13 bases. This CDR3 is built from 14 residues. Germline V gene lookup returns CDR1 LNHDA and CDR2 SQIVND (reference sequence).